This T cell receptor beta chain was documented in a study of CD8+CD57+ T cells in acquired aplastic anemia. Study details: CD4+ and CD8+ cells, once sorted, gave DNA averaging around 3.2 ug.

Genomic DNA, the template, was used for profiling of the TCR beta VDJ and CDR3. One entry per CDR3 protein, called by TCRdb with MiXCR from the reads. The sample includes about 160,000 distinct CDR3 sequences, approximately 51% of them seen just once. Patients included in sequencing had previously demonstrated CD8+CD57+ cell expansion by flow cytometry. Patients, without exception, had severe acquired aplastic anemia. Each patient gave a blood sample that was collected before any therapy had been received. General study points: Researchers report that fewer than 35 CD8+ CDR3 sequences appeared in both patients and controls.

The junction had 9 bases not matched to a gene; V was cut back by 8 bases and J by 10 bases. The CDR3 extends over 14 amino acids. Germline V CDR1 and CDR2: SNHLY, FYNNEI. This clonotype was seen once. Its antigen is unknown. This clonotype was sampled from a human donor with aplastic anemia. The rearrangement links TRBV2 to TRBJ1-6; 9 bases agree with TRBD1. Material for sequencing was sorted CD4+, CD8+, or CD8+CD57+ T cells (not recorded which) from PBMCs. The DNA of the CDR3 is TGTGCCAGCCGTTGGACAGGGGTGTTCTCACCCCTCCACTTT. It is translated as CASRWTGVFSPLHF.